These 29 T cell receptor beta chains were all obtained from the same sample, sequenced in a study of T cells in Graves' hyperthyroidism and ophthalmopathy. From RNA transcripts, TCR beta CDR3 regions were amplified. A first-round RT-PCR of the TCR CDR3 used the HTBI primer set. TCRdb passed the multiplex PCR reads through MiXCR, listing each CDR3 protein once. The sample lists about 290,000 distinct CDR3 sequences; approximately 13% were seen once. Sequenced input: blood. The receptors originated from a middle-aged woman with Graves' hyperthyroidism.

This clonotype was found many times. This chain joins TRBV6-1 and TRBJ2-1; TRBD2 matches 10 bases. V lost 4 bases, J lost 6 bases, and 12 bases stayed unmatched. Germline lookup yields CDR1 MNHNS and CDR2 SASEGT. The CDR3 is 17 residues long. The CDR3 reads CASSVISSGRVSNEQFF. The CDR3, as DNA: TGTGCCAGCAGTGTCATTTCTAGCGGGAGAGTTTCCAATGAGCAGTTCTTC.

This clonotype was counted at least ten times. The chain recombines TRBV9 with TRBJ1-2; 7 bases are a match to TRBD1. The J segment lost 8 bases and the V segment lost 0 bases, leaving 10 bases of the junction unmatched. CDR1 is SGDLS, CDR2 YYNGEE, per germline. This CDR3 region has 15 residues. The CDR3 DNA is TGTGCCAGCAGCGTAGAAACGACGGACAGGCACGGCTACACCTTC. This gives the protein CASSVETTDRHGYTF.

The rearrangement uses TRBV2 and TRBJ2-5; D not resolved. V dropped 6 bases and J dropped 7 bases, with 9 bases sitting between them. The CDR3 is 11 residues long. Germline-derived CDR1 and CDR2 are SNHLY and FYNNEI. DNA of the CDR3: TGTGCCAGCAGCGGACCCGGGACCCAGTACTTC. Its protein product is CASSGPGTQYF.

The CDR3 DNA reads as TGCGCCAGCAGCTTGGAGGGGAGCGGCTACAATGAGCAGTTCTTC. Translated: CASSLEGSGYNEQFF. This sequence joins TRBV5-1 and TRBJ2-1; possibly TRBD1 or TRBD2 for D (5 bases each). This CDR3 spans 15 amino acids. V shed 0 bases and J shed 3 bases, with 10 bases lying between them. Germline CDR1 is SGHRS and CDR2 is YFSETQ.

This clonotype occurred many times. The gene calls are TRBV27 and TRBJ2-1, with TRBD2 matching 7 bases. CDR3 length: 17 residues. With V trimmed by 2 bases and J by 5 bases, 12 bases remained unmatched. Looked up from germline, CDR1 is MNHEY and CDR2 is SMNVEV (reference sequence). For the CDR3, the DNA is TGTGCCAGCAGTTTAGAGGGCGGGAGCCTCCCAGACAATGAGCAGTTCTTC. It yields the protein CASSLEGGSLPDNEQFF.

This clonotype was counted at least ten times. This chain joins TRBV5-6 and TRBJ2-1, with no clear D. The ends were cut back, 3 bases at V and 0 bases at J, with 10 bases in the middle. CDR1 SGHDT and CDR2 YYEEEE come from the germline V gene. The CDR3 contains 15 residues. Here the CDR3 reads CASSCRRSSYNEQFF. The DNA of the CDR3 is TGTGCCAGCAGCTGCCGGCGGAGCTCCTACAATGAGCAGTTCTTC.

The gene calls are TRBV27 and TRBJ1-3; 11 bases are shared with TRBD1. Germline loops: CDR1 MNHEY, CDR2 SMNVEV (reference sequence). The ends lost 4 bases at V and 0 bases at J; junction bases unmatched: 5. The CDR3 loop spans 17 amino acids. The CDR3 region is CASSSGQGALSGNTIYF. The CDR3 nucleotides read TGTGCCAGCAGTTCAGGACAGGGGGCTCTCTCTGGAAACACCATATATTTT.

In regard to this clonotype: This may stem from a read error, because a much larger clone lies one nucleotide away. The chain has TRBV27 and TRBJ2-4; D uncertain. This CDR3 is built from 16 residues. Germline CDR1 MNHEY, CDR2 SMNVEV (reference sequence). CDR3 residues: CASTDRVGLAKNIQHF. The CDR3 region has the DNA TGTGCCAGCACCGATCGGGTGGGGTTAGCCAAAAACATTCAGCACTTC.

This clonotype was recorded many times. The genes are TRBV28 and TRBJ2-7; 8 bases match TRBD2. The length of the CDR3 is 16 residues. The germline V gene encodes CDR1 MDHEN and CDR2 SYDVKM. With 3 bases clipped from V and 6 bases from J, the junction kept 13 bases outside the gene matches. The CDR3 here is CASSFRFGSGTPEQYF. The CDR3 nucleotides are TGTGCCAGCAGTTTCAGGTTCGGTAGCGGGACACCCGAGCAGTACTTC. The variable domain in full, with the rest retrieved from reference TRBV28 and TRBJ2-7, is DVKVTQSSRYLVKRTGEKVFLECVQDMDHENMFWYRQDPGLGLRLIYFSYDVKMKEKGDIPEGYSVSREKKERFSLILESASTNQTSMYLCASSFRFGSGTPEQYFGPGTRLTVT.

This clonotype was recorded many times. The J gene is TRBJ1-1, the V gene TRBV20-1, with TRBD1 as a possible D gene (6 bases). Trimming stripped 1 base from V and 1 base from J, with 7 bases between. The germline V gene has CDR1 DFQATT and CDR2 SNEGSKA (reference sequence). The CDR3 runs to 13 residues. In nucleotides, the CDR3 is TGCAGTGCTAGAGCAGGGGCGAACACTGAAGCTTTCTTT. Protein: CSARAGANTEAFF.

CDR3 region: CASRSDRGWYEQYF. The DNA of the CDR3 is TGTGCCAGCAGAAGTGACAGGGGGTGGTACGAGCAGTACTTC. The genes are TRBV7-9 and TRBJ2-7; 9 nucleotides match TRBD1. The CDR3 extends over 14 amino acids. V gave up 6 bases and J gave up 4 bases; unmatched junction bases: 7. Germline V gene sequence: CDR1 SEHNR, CDR2 FQNEAQ (reference sequence).

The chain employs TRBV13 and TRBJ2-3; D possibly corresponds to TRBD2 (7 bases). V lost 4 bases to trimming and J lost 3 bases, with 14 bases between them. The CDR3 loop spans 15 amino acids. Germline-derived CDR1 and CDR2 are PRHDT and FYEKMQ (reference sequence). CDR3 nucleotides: TGTGCCAGCAGCTCTAACGAGGGGGGGACAGATACGCAGTATTTT. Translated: CASSSNEGGTDTQYF.

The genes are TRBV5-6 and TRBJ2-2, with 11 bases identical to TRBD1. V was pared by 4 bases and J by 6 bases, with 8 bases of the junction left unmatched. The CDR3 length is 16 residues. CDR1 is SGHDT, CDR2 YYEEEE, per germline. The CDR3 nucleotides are TGTGCCAGCAGCCTCCCAGGGACAGGGGGACCCGGGGAGCTGTTTTTT. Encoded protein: CASSLPGTGGPGELFF.

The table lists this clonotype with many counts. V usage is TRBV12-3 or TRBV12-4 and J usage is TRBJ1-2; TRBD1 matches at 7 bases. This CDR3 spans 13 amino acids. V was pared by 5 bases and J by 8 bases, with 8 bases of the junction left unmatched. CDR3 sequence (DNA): TGTGCCAGCAGTCGTGACAGGGTCGGCGGCTACACCTTC. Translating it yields CASSRDRVGGYTF.

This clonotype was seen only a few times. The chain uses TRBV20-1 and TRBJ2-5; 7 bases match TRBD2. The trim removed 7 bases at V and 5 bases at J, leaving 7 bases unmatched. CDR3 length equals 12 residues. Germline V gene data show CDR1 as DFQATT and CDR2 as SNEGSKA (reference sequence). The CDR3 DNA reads TGCAGTGTGGCCGGGAGGAGGGAGACCCAGTACTTC. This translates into CSVAGRRETQYF.

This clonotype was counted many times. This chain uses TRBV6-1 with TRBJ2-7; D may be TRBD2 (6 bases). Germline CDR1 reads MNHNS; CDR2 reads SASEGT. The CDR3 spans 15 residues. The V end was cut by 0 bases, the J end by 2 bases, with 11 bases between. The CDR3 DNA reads TGTGCCAGCAGTGAAGCGTCGCGGGGCCCCTACGAGCAGTACTTC. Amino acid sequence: CASSEASRGPYEQYF.

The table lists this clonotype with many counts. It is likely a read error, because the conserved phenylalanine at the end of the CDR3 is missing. CDR3 protein: CSASPREGYEQYL. CDR3 nucleotides: TGCAGTGCTAGCCCCAGGGAGGGCTACGAGCAGTACCTC. V usage is TRBV20-1 and J usage is TRBJ2-7; 7 bases match TRBD2. J lost 3 bases, V lost 3 bases, and 5 bases had no gene match. CDR3 length equals 13 residues. The V gene's germline CDR1 is DFQATT and CDR2 SNEGSKA (reference sequence).

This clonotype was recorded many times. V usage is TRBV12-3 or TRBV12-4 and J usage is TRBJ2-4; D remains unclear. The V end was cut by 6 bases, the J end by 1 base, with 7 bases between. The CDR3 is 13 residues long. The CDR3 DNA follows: TGTGCCAGCAGGGGTGGGGCCAAAAACATTCAGTACTTC. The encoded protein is CASRGGAKNIQYF.

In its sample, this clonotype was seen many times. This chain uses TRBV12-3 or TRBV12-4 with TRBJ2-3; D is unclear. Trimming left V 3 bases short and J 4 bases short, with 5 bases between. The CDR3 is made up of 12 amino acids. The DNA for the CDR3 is TGTGCCAGCAGTTTTGTGCCAGATACGCAGTATTTT. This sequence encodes CASSFVPDTQYF.

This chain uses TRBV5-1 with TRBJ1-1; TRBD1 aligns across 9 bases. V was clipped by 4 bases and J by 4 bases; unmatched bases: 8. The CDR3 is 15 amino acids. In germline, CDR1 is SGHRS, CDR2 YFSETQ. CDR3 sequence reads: CASSPLTGGGTEAFF. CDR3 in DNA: TGCGCCAGCAGCCCGCTGACAGGGGGAGGCACTGAAGCTTTCTTT.

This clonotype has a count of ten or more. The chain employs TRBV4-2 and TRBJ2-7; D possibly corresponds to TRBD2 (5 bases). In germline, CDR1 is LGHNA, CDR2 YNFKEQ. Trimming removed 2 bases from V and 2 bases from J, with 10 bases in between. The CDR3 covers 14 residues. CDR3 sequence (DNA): TGTGCCAGCAGCCAATTAGGGAGCACCTACGAGCAGTACTTC. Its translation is CASSQLGSTYEQYF.

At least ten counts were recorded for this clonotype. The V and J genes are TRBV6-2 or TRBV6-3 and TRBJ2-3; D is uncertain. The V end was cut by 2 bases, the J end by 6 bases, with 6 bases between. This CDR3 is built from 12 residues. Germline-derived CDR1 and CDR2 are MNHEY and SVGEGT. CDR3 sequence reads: CASSYLDDTQYF. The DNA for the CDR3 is TGTGCCAGCAGTTACCTGGACGATACGCAGTATTTT.

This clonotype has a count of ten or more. The CDR3 DNA sequence: TGTGCCAGCAGCTTAACGACCACCGGGGAGCTGTTTTTT. As protein: CASSLTTTGELFF. J is TRBJ2-2 and V is TRBV7-9; no clear D. The CDR3 has 13 residues. V shed 2 bases and J shed 4 bases, with 5 bases lying between them. CDR1 is SEHNR, CDR2 FQNEAQ, per germline (reference sequence).

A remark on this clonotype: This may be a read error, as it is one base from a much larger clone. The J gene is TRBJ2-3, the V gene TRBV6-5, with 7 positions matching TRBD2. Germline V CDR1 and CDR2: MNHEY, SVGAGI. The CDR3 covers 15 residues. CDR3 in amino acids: CVSSYAGLTGDTQYF. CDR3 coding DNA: TGTGTCAGCAGTTACGCGGGACTAACGGGAGATACGCAGTATTTT.

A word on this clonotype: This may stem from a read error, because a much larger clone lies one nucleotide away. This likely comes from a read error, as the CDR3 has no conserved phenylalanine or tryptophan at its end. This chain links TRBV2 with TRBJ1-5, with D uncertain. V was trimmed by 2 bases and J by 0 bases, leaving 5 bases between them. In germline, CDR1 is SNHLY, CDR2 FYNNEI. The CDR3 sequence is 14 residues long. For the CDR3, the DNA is TGTGCCAGCAGTGAAAGACTTAGCAATCAGCCCCAGCATCTT. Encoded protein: CASSERLSNQPQHL.

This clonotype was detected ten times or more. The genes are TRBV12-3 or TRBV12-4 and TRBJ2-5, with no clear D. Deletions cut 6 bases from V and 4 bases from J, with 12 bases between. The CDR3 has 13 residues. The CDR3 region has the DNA TGTGCCAGCAGGGCCCCGGGCAGAGAGACCCAGTACTTC. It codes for CASRAPGRETQYF.

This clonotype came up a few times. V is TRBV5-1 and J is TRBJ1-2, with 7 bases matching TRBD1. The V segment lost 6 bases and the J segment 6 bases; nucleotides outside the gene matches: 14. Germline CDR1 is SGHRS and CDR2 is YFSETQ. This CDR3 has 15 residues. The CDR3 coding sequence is TGCGCCAGCAACTCAGTTGAAGGGGGCGACGATGGCTACACCTTC. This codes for CASNSVEGGDDGYTF. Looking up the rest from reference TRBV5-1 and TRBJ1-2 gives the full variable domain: KAGVTQTPRYLIKTRGQQVTLSCSPISGHRSVSWYQQTPGQGLQFLFEYFSETQRNKGNFPGRFSGRQFSNSRSEMNVSTLELGDSALYLCASNSVEGGDDGYTFGSGTRLTVV.

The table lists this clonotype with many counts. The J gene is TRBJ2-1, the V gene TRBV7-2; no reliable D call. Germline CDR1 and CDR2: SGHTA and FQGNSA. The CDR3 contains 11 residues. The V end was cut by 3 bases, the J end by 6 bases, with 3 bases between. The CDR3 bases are TGTGCCAGCAGCTTTTCCAATGAGCAGTTCTTC. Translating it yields CASSFSNEQFF.

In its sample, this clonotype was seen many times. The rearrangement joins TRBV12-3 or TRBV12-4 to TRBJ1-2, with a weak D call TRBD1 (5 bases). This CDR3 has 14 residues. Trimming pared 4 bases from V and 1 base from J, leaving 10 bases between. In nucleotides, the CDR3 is TGTGCCAGCAGTTCGGCAGGGCTTAACTATGGCTACACCTTC. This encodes CASSSAGLNYGYTF.